The present T cell receptor (beta chain) was sequenced within a study of T cells after yellow fever vaccination. Trimming stripped 10 bases from V and 7 bases from J, with 14 bases between. Germline assignment: CDR1 MDHEN and CDR2 SYDVKM. The CDR3 spans 12 residues. TCRdb recomputed calls from the 5' RACE reads with MiXCR, one row per CDR3 protein. The table shows under 550,000 distinct CDR3 sequences, with 21% occurring only once. Sample: PBMCs, taken approximately 22 days after the first yellow fever vaccination. V usage is TRBV28 and J usage is TRBJ1-3; D ambiguous. The sequence was obtained from a man younger than 30 who received the YFV17D yellow fever vaccine. This chain's CDR3 is CAIGPGPNTIYF. The CDR3 region has the DNA TGTGCCATCGGCCCTGGGCCCAACACCATATATTTT. The full variable domain, in which reference TRBV28 and TRBJ1-3 provide the parts outside the CDR3, is DVKVTQSSRYLVKRTGEKVFLECVQDMDHENMFWYRQDPGLGLRLIYFSYDVKMKEKGDIPEGYSVSREKKERFSLILESASTNQTSMYLCAIGPGPNTIYFGEGSWLTVV.